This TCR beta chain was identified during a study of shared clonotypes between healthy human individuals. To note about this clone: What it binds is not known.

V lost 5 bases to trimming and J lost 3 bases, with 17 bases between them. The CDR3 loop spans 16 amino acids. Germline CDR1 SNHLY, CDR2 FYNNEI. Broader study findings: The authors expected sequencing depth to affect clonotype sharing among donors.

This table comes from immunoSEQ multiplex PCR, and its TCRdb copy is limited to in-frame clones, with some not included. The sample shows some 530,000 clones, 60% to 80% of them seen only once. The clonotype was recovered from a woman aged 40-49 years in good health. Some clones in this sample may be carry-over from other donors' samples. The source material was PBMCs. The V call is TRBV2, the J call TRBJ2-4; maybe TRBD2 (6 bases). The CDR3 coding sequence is TGTGCCAGCAGTTTTTTCTTGGGGGAGGTCAAAAACATTCAGTACTTC. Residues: CASSFFLGEVKNIQYF.